This TCR beta chain is drawn from a study of blood T cell repertoires in COVID-19. TCRdb's table, derived via immunoSEQ multiplex PCR, lists solely in-frame clones and lacks some. There are approximately 45,000 clones in the sample; 75% to 90% occur only once, and about 5% lies in the top ten. This CDR3 is built from 15 residues. The germline V gene encodes CDR1 LNHDA and CDR2 SQIVND (reference sequence). V lost 7 bases and J lost 2, with 15 bases in between. This clone is a singleton in its sample. Sequenced sample: peripheral blood. The chain employs TRBV19 and TRBJ2-1; a possible D gene is TRBD1 (7 bases). The receptor comes from a human donor in a cohort sampled during active COVID-19. The DNA of the CDR3 is TGTGCCAGTAAGGGGGGCGGGACAGCCTACAATGAGCAGTTCTTC. Protein: CASKGGGTAYNEQFF.